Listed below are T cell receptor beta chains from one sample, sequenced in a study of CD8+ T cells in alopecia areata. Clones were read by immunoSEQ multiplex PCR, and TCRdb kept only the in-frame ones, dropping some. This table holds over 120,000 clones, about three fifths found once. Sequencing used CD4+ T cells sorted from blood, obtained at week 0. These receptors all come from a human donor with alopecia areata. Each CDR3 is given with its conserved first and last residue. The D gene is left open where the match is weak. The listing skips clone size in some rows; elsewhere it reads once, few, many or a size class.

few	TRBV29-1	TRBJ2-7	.	CSARGDSYEQYF	TGCAGCGCACGCGGGGACTCCTACGAGCAGTACTTC
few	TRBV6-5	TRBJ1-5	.	CASRQWGRSNQPQHF	TGTGCCAGCAGGCAGTGGGGTCGAAGCAATCAGCCCCAGCATTTT
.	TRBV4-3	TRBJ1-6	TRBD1	CASSQEARGWSPLHF	TGCGCCAGCAGCCAAGAAGCCAGGGGGTGGTCACCCCTCCACTTT
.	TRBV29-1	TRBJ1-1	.	CSVGFETEAFF	TGCAGCGTTGGATTCGAGACTGAAGCTTTCTTT
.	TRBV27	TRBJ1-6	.	CASSSVRDSPLHF	TGTGCCAGCAGTTCTGTCAGGGACTCACCCCTCCACTTT
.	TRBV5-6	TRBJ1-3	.	CASKRRTSGNTIYF	TGTGCCAGCAAGCGGCGTACCTCTGGAAACACCATATATTTT
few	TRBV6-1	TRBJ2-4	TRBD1	CASRPGQINIQYF	TGTGCCAGCAGACCGGGACAGATAAACATTCAGTACTTC
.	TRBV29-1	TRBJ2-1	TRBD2	CSVDGGQLAGKSSYNEQFF	TGCAGCGTTGATGGGGGCCAGCTAGCGGGAAAAAGCTCCTACAATGAGCAGTTCTTC
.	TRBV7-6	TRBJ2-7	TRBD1	CASSLAGGASYEQYF	TGTGCCAGCAGCTTAGCAGGGGGCGCGAGTTACGAGCAGTACTTC
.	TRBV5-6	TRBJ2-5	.	CASSLRETQYF	TGTGCCAGCAGCTTGCGGGAGACCCAGTACTTC
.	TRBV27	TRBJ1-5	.	CASSLRNQPQHF	TGTGCCAGCAGTTTACGCAATCAGCCCCAGCATTTT
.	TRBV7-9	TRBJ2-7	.	CASSLEGTFGEQYF	TGTGCCAGCAGCTTAGAGGGGACGTTCGGTGAGCAGTACTTC
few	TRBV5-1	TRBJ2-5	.	CASSLRGNQETQYF	TGCGCCAGCAGCTTGCGGGGGAACCAAGAGACCCAGTACTTC
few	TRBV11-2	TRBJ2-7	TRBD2	CASSLSSGGPYEQYF	TGTGCCAGCAGCCTTTCTAGCGGGGGGCCCTACGAGCAGTACTTC
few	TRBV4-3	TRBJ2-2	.	CASSQVRGALAGELFF	TGCGCCAGCAGCCAAGTGAGAGGGGCGCTTGCCGGGGAGCTGTTTTTT
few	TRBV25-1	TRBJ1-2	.	CASRPQGTNYGYTF	TGTGCCAGCAGACCGCAGGGCACTAACTATGGCTACACCTTC
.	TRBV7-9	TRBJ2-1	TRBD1	CASSDRGSYNEQFF	TGTGCCAGCAGCGACAGGGGTTCCTACAATGAGCAGTTCTTC
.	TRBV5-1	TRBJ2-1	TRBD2	CASSLGASGGLDEQFF	TGCGCCAGCAGCTTGGGCGCTAGCGGGGGTCTCGATGAGCAGTTCTTC
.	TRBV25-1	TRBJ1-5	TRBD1	CASSEHDRGGNQPQHF	TGTGCCAGCAGTGAACACGACAGGGGCGGGAATCAGCCCCAGCATTTT
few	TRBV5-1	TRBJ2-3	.	CASSPRTDTQYF	TGCGCCAGCAGCCCGCGCACAGATACGCAGTATTTT
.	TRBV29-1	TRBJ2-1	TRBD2	CSVRNSGGYNEQFF	TGCAGCGTTCGCAATAGCGGGGGGTACAATGAGCAGTTCTTC
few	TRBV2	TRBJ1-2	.	CASSPPDYGYTF	TGTGCCAGCAGTCCCCCCGATTATGGCTACACCTTC
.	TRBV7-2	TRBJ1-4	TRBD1	CASSPGQGRKLFF	TGTGCCAGCAGCCCAGGACAGGGGAGAAAACTGTTTTTT
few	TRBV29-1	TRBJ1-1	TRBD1	CSTRDSLNTEAFF	TGCAGCACTCGGGACAGTCTGAACACTGAAGCTTTCTTT
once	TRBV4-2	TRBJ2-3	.	CASSQGGSGVGTQYF	TGTGCCAGCAGCCAAGGTGGTAGTGGCGTAGGTACGCAGTATTTT
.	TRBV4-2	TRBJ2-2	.	CASSQSKFLPTGELFF	TGTGCCAGCAGCCAATCTAAGTTTTTACCCACCGGGGAGCTGTTTTTT
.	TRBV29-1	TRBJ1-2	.	CSGRTGYYGYTF	TGCAGCGGGAGAACAGGGTACTATGGCTACACCTTC
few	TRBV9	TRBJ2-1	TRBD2	CASSADSSGYNEQFF	TGTGCCAGCAGCGCGGACTCTAGCGGCTACAATGAGCAGTTCTTC
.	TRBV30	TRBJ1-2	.	CAWSMGAVSLGYTF	TGTGCCTGGAGTATGGGGGCTGTGAGTCTTGGCTACACCTTC
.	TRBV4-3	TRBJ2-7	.	CASGPKGGEQYF	TGCGCCAGCGGGCCCAAGGGGGGGGAGCAGTACTTC
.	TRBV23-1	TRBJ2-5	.	CASSQSLQGLETQYF	TGCGCCAGCAGTCAATCGCTTCAGGGTTTGGAGACCCAGTACTTC
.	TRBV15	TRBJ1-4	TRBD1	CATSREGQGDEKLFF	TGTGCCACCAGCAGAGAAGGACAGGGAGACGAAAAACTGTTTTTT
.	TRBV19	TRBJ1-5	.	CASSMVGARGGTQHF	TGTGCCAGTAGTATGGTCGGGGCACGAGGGGGGACCCAGCATTTT
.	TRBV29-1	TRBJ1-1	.	CSAATAVNTEAFF	TGCAGCGCAGCCACCGCAGTGAACACTGAAGCTTTCTTT
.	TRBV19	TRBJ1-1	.	CASNRGNPNTEAFF	TGTGCCAGTAATCGGGGGAATCCGAACACTGAAGCTTTCTTT
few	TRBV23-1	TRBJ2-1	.	CASSQFASGGFSYNEQFF	TGCGCCAGCAGTCAATTTGCAAGTGGGGGGTTCTCCTACAATGAGCAGTTCTTC
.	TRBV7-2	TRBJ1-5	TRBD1	CASSWTGGLNQPQHF	TGTGCCAGCAGCTGGACAGGGGGCCTCAATCAGCCCCAGCATTTT
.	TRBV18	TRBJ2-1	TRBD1	CASSHRDRDYNEQFF	TGTGCCAGCTCACACCGGGACAGGGACTACAATGAGCAGTTCTTC
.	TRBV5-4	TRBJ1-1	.	CASSLAIGQNTEAFF	TGTGCCAGCAGCTTGGCGATAGGTCAGAACACTGAAGCTTTCTTT
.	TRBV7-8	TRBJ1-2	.	CASSLAHNLMGGYTF	TGTGCCAGCAGCTTAGCGCATAACTTAATGGGTGGCTACACCTTC
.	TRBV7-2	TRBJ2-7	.	CASSLDGPREQYF	TGTGCCAGCAGCTTAGACGGGCCCCGCGAGCAGTACTTC
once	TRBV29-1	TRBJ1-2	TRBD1	CSVERQGVFTYTF	TGCAGCGTTGAGCGACAGGGAGTGTTTACCTACACCTTC
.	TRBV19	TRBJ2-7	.	CASSGSLGYEQYF	TGTGCCAGTAGTGGCAGCTTAGGCTACGAGCAGTACTTC